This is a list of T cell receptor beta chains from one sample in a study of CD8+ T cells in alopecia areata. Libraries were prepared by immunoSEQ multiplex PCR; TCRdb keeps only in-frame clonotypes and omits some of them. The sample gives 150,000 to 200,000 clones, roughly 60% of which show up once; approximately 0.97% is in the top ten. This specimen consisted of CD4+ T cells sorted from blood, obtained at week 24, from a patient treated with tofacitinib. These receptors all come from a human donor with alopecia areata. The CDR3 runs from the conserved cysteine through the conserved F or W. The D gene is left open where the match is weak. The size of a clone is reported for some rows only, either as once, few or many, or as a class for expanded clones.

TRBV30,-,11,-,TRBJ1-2,TGTGCCTGGAGTGAGAGGGAAGGCTACACCTTC,CAWSEREGYTF
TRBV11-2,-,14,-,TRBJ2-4,TGTGCCAGCAGCTTAACCCACCGAGACGCCATTCAGTACTTC,CASSLTHRDAIQYF
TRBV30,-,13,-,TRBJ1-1,TGTGCCTGGAGTGTCCGGGGGAACACTGAAGCTTTCTTT,CAWSVRGNTEAFF
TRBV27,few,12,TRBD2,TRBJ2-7,TGTGCCAGCAGGGGACTAGCCTACGAGCAGTACTTC,CASRGLAYEQYF
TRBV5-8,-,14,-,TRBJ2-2,TGTGCCAGCAGCTTGGGGACCTACACCGGGGAGCTGTTTTTT,CASSLGTYTGELFF
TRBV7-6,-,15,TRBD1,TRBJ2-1,TGTGCCAGCAGCCATGGACAGGGCACGTGGAATGAGCAGTTCTTC,CASSHGQGTWNEQFF
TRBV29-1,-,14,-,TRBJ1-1,TGCAGCGCCCGACGGACTATCTTGAACACTGAAGCTTTCTTT,CSARRTILNTEAFF
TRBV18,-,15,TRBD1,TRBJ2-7,TGTGCCAGCTCACCCGGACAGGGGGCAGTCGTCGAGCAGTACTTC,CASSPGQGAVVEQYF
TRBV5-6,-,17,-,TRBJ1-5,TGTGCCAGCAGCCCAAAAGGAGGGGCTGGGGGCAATCAGCCCCAGCATTTT,CASSPKGGAGGNQPQHF
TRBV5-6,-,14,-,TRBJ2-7,TGTGCCAGCAGCTTGGGCGCGGATATCTACGAGCAGTACTTC,CASSLGADIYEQYF